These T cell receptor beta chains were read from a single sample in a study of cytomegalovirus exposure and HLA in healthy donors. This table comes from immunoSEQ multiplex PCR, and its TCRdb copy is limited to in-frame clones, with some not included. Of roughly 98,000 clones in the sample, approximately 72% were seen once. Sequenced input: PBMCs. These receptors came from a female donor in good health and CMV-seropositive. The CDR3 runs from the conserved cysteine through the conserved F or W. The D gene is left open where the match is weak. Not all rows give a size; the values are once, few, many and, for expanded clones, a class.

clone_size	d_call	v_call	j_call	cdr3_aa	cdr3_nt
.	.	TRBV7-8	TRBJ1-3	CASSAGTSSGNTIYF	TGTGCCAGCAGCGCCGGGACAAGCTCTGGAAACACCATATATTTT
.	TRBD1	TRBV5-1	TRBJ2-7	CASSSRDRTERNEQYF	TGCGCCAGCAGCTCACGGGACAGGACGGAACGGAACGAGCAGTACTTC
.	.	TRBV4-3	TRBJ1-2	CASSQGRGGPYGYTF	TGCGCCAGCAGCCAAGGGCGGGGGGGGCCTTATGGCTACACCTTC
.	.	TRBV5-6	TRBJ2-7	CASSALAPGGEQYF	TGTGCCAGCAGCGCGCTAGCCCCGGGCGGGGAGCAGTACTTC
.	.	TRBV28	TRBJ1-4	CASTKTREREKLFF	TGTGCCAGCACCAAAACCAGGGAAAGAGAGAAACTGTTTTTT
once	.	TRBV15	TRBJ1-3	CATSRARLRDTIYF	TGTGCCACCAGCAGAGCTCGGTTACGAGACACCATATATTTT
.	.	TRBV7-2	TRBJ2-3	CASSFYGELQYF	TGTGCCAGCAGCTTTTATGGAGAACTGCAGTATTTT
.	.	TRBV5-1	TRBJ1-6	CASSLGGQSNSPLHF	TGCGCCAGCAGCTTGGGGGGGCAGTCTAATTCACCCCTCCACTTT
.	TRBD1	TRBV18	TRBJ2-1	CASSNRDRPYNEQFF	TGTGCCAGCTCAAACCGGGACAGGCCCTACAATGAGCAGTTCTTC
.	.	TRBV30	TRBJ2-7	CAWKPSYYEQYF	TGTGCCTGGAAACCATCCTACTACGAGCAGTACTTC
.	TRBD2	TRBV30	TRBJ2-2	CAWRPTSGILFF	TGTGCCTGGAGGCCTACTAGCGGGATTCTGTTTTTT
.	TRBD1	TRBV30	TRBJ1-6	CAWQQGERSPLHF	TGTGCCTGGCAACAGGGGGAGAGGTCACCCCTCCACTTT
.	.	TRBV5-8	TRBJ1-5	CASTLIPQHF	TGTGCCAGCACCCTAATCCCCCAGCATTTT
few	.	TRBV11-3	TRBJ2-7	CATDSSGTLFGEQYF	TGTGCCACTGACTCCTCCGGGACACTTTTTGGCGAGCAGTACTTC
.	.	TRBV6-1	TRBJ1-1	CASSESQGAHTEAFF	TGTGCCAGCAGTGAATCTCAGGGCGCACACACTGAAGCTTTCTTT
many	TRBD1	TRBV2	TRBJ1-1	CASSLNRGGTEAFF	TGTGCCAGCTCTTTAAACAGGGGGGGGACTGAAGCTTTCTTT
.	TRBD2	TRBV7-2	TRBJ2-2	CASSLRRTSGRYNTGELFF	TGTGCCAGCAGCTTACGCCGGACTAGCGGGAGGTATAACACCGGGGAGCTGTTTTTT
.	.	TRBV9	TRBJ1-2	CASSVGGRASGYTF	TGTGCCAGCAGCGTAGGGGGCAGGGCGAGTGGCTACACCTTC
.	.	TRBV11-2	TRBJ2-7	CASSLEPGAYEQYF	TGTGCCAGCAGCTTAGAGCCAGGGGCCTACGAGCAGTACTTC
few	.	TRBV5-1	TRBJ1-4	CASSFSPPAEGEKLFF	TGCGCCAGCAGCTTTTCCCCGCCCGCGGAGGGTGAAAAACTGTTTTTT
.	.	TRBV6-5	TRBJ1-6	CASSYLRQAGNSPLHF	TGTGCCAGCAGTTATCTTCGACAGGCCGGTAATTCACCCCTCCACTTT
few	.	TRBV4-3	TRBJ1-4	CASGRSLGHLNEKLFF	TGCGCCAGCGGCCGGAGTTTAGGACACCTTAATGAAAAACTGTTTTTT
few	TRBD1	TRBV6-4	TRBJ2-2	CASADRGYNTGELFF	TGTGCCAGCGCGGACAGGGGTTACAACACCGGGGAGCTGTTTTTT
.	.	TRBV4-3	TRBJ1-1	CASSQDARVTEAFF	TGCGCCAGCAGCCAAGACGCCAGGGTAACTGAAGCTTTCTTT
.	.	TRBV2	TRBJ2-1	CATEFGGLEQFF	TGTGCGACCGAATTTGGAGGATTGGAGCAGTTCTTC
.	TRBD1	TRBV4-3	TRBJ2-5	CASSQDWGTGGETQYF	TGCGCCAGCAGCCAAGATTGGGGGACAGGTGGGGAGACCCAGTACTTC
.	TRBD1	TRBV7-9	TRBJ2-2	CASSYLRGTGELFF	TGTGCCAGCAGCTACCTCAGGGGGACCGGGGAGCTGTTTTTT
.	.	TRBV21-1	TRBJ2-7	CASSKHPPTYEQYF	TGTGCCAGCAGCAAACACCCCCCTACGTATGAGCAGTACTTC
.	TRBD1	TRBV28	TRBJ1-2	CASSLGQVNYGYTF	TGTGCCAGCAGTTTAGGACAGGTGAACTATGGCTACACCTTC
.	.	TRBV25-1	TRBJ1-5	CASSEYGSGPQHF	TGTGCCAGCAGTGAATATGGGTCGGGACCCCAGCATTTT
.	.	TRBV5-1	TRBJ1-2	CASSRATGYGYTF	TGCGCCAGCAGCCGGGCCACAGGGTATGGCTACACCTTC
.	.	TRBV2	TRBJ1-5	CASRQDSNQPQHF	TGTGCCAGCAGGCAGGATAGCAATCAGCCCCAGCATTTT
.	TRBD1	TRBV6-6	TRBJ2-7	CASSQDGTGQSKQYF	TGTGCCAGCAGCCAGGACGGGACAGGGCAAAGTAAGCAGTACTTC
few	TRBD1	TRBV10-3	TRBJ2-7	CAISPPGQGAYEQYF	TGTGCCATCAGTCCTCCGGGACAGGGGGCCTACGAGCAGTACTTC
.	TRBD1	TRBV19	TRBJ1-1	CASSTRTGLNTEAFF	TGTGCCAGTAGTACCCGGACAGGATTGAACACTGAAGCTTTCTTT
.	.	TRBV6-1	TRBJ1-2	CASSEAMYSSDYGYTF	TGTGCCAGCAGTGAAGCTATGTACAGTTCAGACTATGGCTACACCTTC
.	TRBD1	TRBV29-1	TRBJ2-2	CSVSRGRSNTGELFF	TGCAGCGTTTCCAGGGGGCGTTCAAACACCGGGGAGCTGTTTTTT
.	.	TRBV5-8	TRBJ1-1	CASSRLRGASTEAFF	TGTGCCAGCAGCCGCCTCCGGGGGGCCTCCACTGAAGCTTTCTTT
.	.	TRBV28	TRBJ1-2	CASSSSYGYTF	TGTGCCAGCAGTTCCAGCTATGGCTACACCTTC
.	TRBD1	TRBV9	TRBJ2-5	CASSATGGGETQYF	TGTGCCAGCAGCGCGACAGGGGGGGGAGAGACCCAGTACTTC
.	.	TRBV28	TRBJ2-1	CASSRDSSSYNEQFF	TGTGCCAGCAGTCGAGACAGCAGCTCCTACAATGAGCAGTTCTTC
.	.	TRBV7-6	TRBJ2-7	CASSLEGGDWVNEQYF	TGTGCCAGCAGCTTAGAGGGGGGGGACTGGGTGAACGAGCAGTACTTC
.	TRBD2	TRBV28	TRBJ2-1	CASSLLAGGRGEQFF	TGTGCCAGCAGTTTATTAGCGGGAGGGCGAGGTGAGCAGTTCTTC
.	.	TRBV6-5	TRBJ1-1	CASSYVSGNTEAFF	TGTGCCAGCAGTTACGTTTCGGGGAACACTGAAGCTTTCTTT
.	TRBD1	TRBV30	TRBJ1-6	CAWNPRQGAAPLHF	TGTGCCTGGAACCCTAGACAGGGCGCGGCACCCCTCCACTTT
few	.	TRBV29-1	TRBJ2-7	CSVKLANEQYF	TGCAGCGTTAAACTAGCCAACGAGCAGTACTTC
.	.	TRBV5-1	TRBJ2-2	CASRGGATNTGELFF	TGCGCCAGCAGAGGAGGGGCTACGAACACCGGGGAGCTGTTTTTT
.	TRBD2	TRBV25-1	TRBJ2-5	CASSEGGGRETQYF	TGTGCCAGCAGTGAAGGGGGGGGGAGGGAGACCCAGTACTTC
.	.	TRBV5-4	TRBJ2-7	CASTKGGSYEQYF	TGTGCCAGCACCAAGGGGGGGTCCTACGAGCAGTACTTC
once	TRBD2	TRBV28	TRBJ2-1	CASSSGTSVEQFF	TGTGCCAGCAGTTCCGGGACTAGCGTGGAGCAGTTCTTC
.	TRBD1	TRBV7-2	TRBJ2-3	CASSLRDRNTQYF	TGTGCCAGCAGCTTAAGGGACAGAAATACGCAGTATTTT
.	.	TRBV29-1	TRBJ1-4	CRRAGQFNEKLFF	TGCAGGCGAGCCGGACAGTTTAATGAAAAACTGTTTTTT
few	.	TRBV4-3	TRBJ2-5	CASSEKVELAPIPAETQYF	TGCGCCAGCAGCGAGAAGGTAGAACTAGCTCCTATACCCGCCGAGACCCAGTACTTC
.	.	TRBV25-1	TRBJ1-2	CASSEWSKGGYGYTF	TGTGCCAGCAGTGAATGGTCGAAAGGGGGCTATGGCTACACCTTC
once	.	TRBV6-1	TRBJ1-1	CASSVVSAEAFF	TGTGCCAGCAGTGTCGTGAGCGCTGAAGCTTTCTTT
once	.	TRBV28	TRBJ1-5	CASSFPSNQPQHF	TGTGCCAGCAGTTTTCCGAGCAATCAGCCCCAGCATTTT
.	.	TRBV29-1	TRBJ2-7	CSVEDVQGHEQYF	TGCAGCGTTGAAGATGTCCAGGGGCACGAGCAGTACTTC
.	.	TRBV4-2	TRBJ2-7	CASSQEPGGAYSYEQYF	TGTGCCAGCAGCCAAGAGCCGGGCGGGGCTTACTCCTACGAGCAGTACTTC
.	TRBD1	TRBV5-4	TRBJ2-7	CASSSDRGQEQYF	TGTGCCAGCAGCTCGGACAGGGGGCAAGAGCAGTACTTC